The 11 T cell receptor beta chains given below trace back to one sample, sequenced in a study of blood T cells in healthy people across ages. The authors ran a second PCR of about 6 to 12 cycles using a sample-barcoded 5' primer and a J-beta primer mix. Via MiXCR, TCRdb re-called the 5' RACE reads, giving one row per CDR3 protein. The sample shows about 800,000 distinct CDR3 sequences, just under 25% of them seen only once. These data were also filed under a second study, of T cells of mothers and their children.

Specimen: blood. Receptors originate from a boy aged 10-17 years in good health.

This clonotype was found a few times. This chain uses TRBV11-2 with TRBJ2-2; tentatively, D is TRBD2 (6 bases). Germline loops: CDR1 SGHAT, CDR2 FQNNGV. The CDR3 extends over 17 amino acids. Trimming pared 6 bases from V and 8 bases from J, leaving 25 bases between. DNA for the CDR3: TGTGCCAGCAGTCCCGGTCCTCCCGTGGGGGGAGCTGGGGAGCTGTTTTTT. Its translation: CASSPGPPVGGAGELFF. Combining the CDR3 with reference TRBV11-2 and TRBJ2-2 gives the whole variable domain EAGVAQSPRYKIIEKRQSVAFWCNPISGHATLYWYQQILGQGPKLLIQFQNNGVVDDSQLPKDRFSAERLKGVDSTLKIQPAKLEDSAVYLCASSPGPPVGGAGELFFGEGSRLTVL.

The chain combines TRBV5-1 with TRBJ2-1; the D call may be TRBD1 or TRBD2 (6 bases each). Germline V gives CDR1 SGHRS, CDR2 YFSETQ. The CDR3 contains 16 residues. Trimming left V 3 bases short and J 6 bases short, with 19 bases between. CDR3 in DNA: TGCGCCAGCAGCTGGAACCCGGCAGGGGAGGTCAATGAGCAGTTCTTC. Protein product: CASSWNPAGEVNEQFF.

This clonotype came up many times. The rearrangement uses TRBV6-5 and TRBJ2-7; possible D gene TRBD1, 5 bases. The CDR3 length is 13 residues. Per germline, CDR1 MNHEY and CDR2 SVGAGI. Trimming stripped 4 bases from V and 1 base from J, with 8 bases between. Here the CDR3 DNA reads TGTGCCAGCAGTTGGACATCTTCCTACGAGCAGTACTTC. This gives the protein CASSWTSSYEQYF.

The chain joins TRBV7-8 to TRBJ2-1; D may be TRBD1 (5 bases). The germline V gene has CDR1 SGHVS and CDR2 FQNEAQ. The ends were cut back, 1 base at V and 8 bases at J, with 18 bases in the middle. This CDR3 comprises 16 residues. The CDR3 protein is CASSLEAQVRGHEQFF. DNA of the CDR3: TGTGCCAGCAGCTTAGAGGCCCAAGTAAGGGGTCATGAGCAGTTCTTC.

There are a few counts of this clonotype. The J gene is TRBJ1-1, the V gene TRBV29-1; D gene unclear. Between the trimmed V and J ends, which lost 3 bases and 1 base, there was a span of 9 bases. This CDR3 comprises 13 residues. Per germline, CDR1 SQVTM and CDR2 ANQGSEA. Here the CDR3 reads CSVEPFWNTEAFF. CDR3 bases: TGCAGCGTTGAGCCCTTTTGGAACACTGAAGCTTTCTTT.

The chain employs TRBV20-1 and TRBJ2-7; D remains ambiguous. Trimming cost V 3 bases and J 3 bases, with 9 bases left between them. The CDR3 length is 12 residues. CDR1 and CDR2 (germline): DFQATT, SNEGSKA (reference sequence). The CDR3 loop reads CSASPVIYEQYF. In DNA, the CDR3 is TGCAGTGCTAGCCCAGTTATCTACGAGCAGTACTTC.

The chain carries TRBV3-1 and TRBJ2-3; maybe TRBD2 (6 bases). Germline assignment: CDR1 LGHDT and CDR2 YNNKEL (reference sequence). The CDR3 spans 15 residues. Trimming took 1 base from V and 4 from J, leaving 12 bases between them. The CDR3 DNA is TGTGCCAGCAGCCAAGCGTTCGGGAGCTCAGATACGCAGTATTTT. The encoded protein is CASSQAFGSSDTQYF.

The chain employs TRBV28 and TRBJ2-7, with D unresolved. The germline CDR1 and CDR2 sequences are MDHEN and SYDVKM. This CDR3 comprises 12 residues. Trimming stripped 5 bases from V and 4 bases from J, with 9 bases between. CDR3: CASSTRPYEQYF. CDR3 nucleotide sequence: TGTGCCAGCAGTACCAGACCGTACGAGCAGTACTTC.

The rearrangement uses TRBV12-3 or TRBV12-4 and TRBJ2-5; perhaps TRBD2 as D (6 bases). This CDR3 has 13 amino acids. V dropped 7 bases and J dropped 5 bases, with 14 bases sitting between them. This CDR3 is CASTATSSETQYF. In DNA, the CDR3 is TGTGCCAGCACCGCTACTAGCTCGGAGACCCAGTACTTC.

This chain connects TRBV29-1 to TRBJ2-1, with 10 bases that match TRBD2. The CDR3 has 14 amino acids. Losses at the gene ends were 1 base for V and 9 bases for J; bases not matched to a gene: 6. Germline V gene data show CDR1 as SQVTM and CDR2 as ANQGSEA. For the CDR3, the DNA is TGCAGCGTTGAAGGAGCGGGAGGGCCTAGTGAGCAGTTCTTC. Protein: CSVEGAGGPSEQFF.

This clonotype was seen more than once but under ten times. This chain uses TRBV20-1 with TRBJ1-5, with 7 bases matching TRBD1. After removal of 6 bases from V and 0 bases from J, the junction contained 8 bases not matched to a gene. The CDR3 runs 15 residues. Germline V gene lookup returns CDR1 DFQATT and CDR2 SNEGSKA (reference sequence). The CDR3 is CSAVDRDYSNQPQHF. In nucleotides, the CDR3 is TGCAGTGCCGTTGACAGGGACTATAGCAATCAGCCCCAGCATTTT.